This T cell receptor beta chain originates from a study of OX40 agonist ivuxolimab in advanced cancers. Study overall: The treatment was a fully human IgG2 OX40 agonist, ivuxolimab. Patients enrolled in dose escalation were diagnosed with hepatocellular carcinoma, melanoma, renal cell or head and neck cancer. Study-level results: Nonresponders included some who also had low normalized T-cell clonal expansion.

Blood got drawn at baseline, again on cycle 4 day 1, and then on cycle 7 day 1. Sequencing was performed with immunoSEQ multiplex PCR; in TCRdb, only in-frame clones are kept and a portion is missing. This repertoire shows about 84,000 clones, 84% found once; its top ten account for 2.5% to 3%. Trimming removed 5 bases from V and 1 base from J; junction bases left unmatched: 4. The CDR3 length is 13 residues. Germline CDR1 reads SQVTM; CDR2 reads ANQGSEA. Concerning this clone: The target antigen is unknown.

This chain uses TRBV29-1 with TRBJ2-5; the match to TRBD1 covers 7 bases. The TCR was taken from an adult with an advanced solid tumor such as melanoma, head and neck, liver or kidney cancer. The sequences come from CD4+ or CD8+ T cells sorted from blood, collected in a trial of the OX40 agonist ivuxolimab. The CDR3 spells CSVNRGAQETQYF. The CDR3 DNA reads as TGCAGCGTTAACAGGGGTGCCCAAGAGACCCAGTACTTC.